This TCR beta chain was obtained from a study of CXCR3 chemokines and chemotherapy response in bladder cancer. TCRdb redid the calling of the PCR reads with MiXCR, one entry per CDR3 protein. The table lists about 3,000 distinct CDR3 sequences, approximately 15% of them singletons, with 20% to 25% in the top ten. Many counts were recorded for this clonotype. This specimen was taken from a patient whose treatment included neoadjuvant chemotherapy. This TCR was recovered from a human donor with bladder cancer that did not respond to neoadjuvant chemotherapy.

This CDR3 is CASSLTGNQPQHF. For the CDR3, the DNA is TGTGCCAGCAGCTTAACGGGGAATCAGCCCCAGCATTTT. The chain employs TRBV11-1 and TRBJ1-5; D ambiguous. V was clipped by 2 bases and J by 4 bases, with 6 bases between them. Per the germline V gene, CDR1 is SGHAT and CDR2 is FQDESV (reference sequence). The CDR3 totals 13 residues.